A single TCR beta chain is shown here with its context. The sample's time point: after dendritic cell vaccination, including at tumor progression/relapse. No glioblastoma patient carried an isocitrate dehydrogenase mutation. Some clones are missing from TCRdb's copy, which holds only in-frame ones; the method was immunoSEQ multiplex PCR. The repertoire holds approximately 85,000 clones, with approximately 81% as singletons. These data originate in a study of glioma-infiltrating T cells after dendritic cell vaccination. V was shortened by 6 bases and J by 5 bases, with 11 bases between the two germline ends. Germline V gives CDR1 SNHLY, CDR2 FYNNEI. This CDR3 region has 12 residues.

The sample consisted of blood, taken after dendritic cell vaccination. The chain has TRBV2 and TRBJ2-7; a weak D match, TRBD1 (6 bases). This clonotype was obtained from a human donor with glioblastoma. In DNA form, the CDR3 reads TGTGCCAGCAGACTTGGACAGAACGAGCAGTACTTC. It specifies CASRLGQNEQYF.